These T cell receptor beta chains were read from a single sample in a study of blood T cells in healthy people across ages. TCRdb used MiXCR to reprocess the 5' RACE reads, holding one entry per CDR3 protein. The sample gives 1.5 million to 2 million distinct CDR3 sequences, less than 50% of which show up once; less than 2.5% is in the top ten. The specimen sequenced was blood. Source of these receptors: a woman in her forties in good health. Both conserved end residues are part of each CDR3. D genes are given only for firm matches. Clone size is not always given. Where it is, it says once, few, many or a class for expanded clones.

clone_size j_call v_call d_call cdr3_nt cdr3_aa
. TRBJ2-1 TRBV6-2/TRBV6-3 . TGTGCCAGCAGTTTCTCCACGACGACTAGGACCTACAATGAGCAGTTCTTC CASSFSTTTRTYNEQFF
. TRBJ2-5 TRBV10-1 TRBD1 TGCGCCAGCAGCGCGGGACAGGGCTCGGAGACCCAGTACTTC CASSAGQGSETQYF
few TRBJ2-7 TRBV18 TRBD1 TGTGCCAGCTCATGGACAGGGGGCATCTACGAGCAGTACTTC CASSWTGGIYEQYF
. TRBJ2-1 TRBV20-1 TRBD2 TGCAGTGCTAGAGAACCTAGCGGGGGACCATACAATGAGCAGTTCTTC CSAREPSGGPYNEQFF
few TRBJ2-3 TRBV5-1 . TGCGCCAGCAGGGGGATCGGCGGTGGGAGCACAGATACGCAGTATTTT CASRGIGGGSTDTQYF
. TRBJ2-4 TRBV2 TRBD2 TGTGCCAGCAGTGAGCAGCGGGGGAGATTTCTAGCCAAAAACATTCAGTACTTC CASSEQRGRFLAKNIQYF
. TRBJ2-5 TRBV7-7 . TGTGCTAGCAGCTTAGGGTCAGGGACGCGGGAGACCCAGTACTTC CASSLGSGTRETQYF
few TRBJ2-5 TRBV25-1 TRBD1 TGTGCCAGCAGTGTATTGACAGGGCCGGAGACCCAGTACTTC CASSVLTGPETQYF
. TRBJ2-7 TRBV28 TRBD2 TGTGCCAGCGTACGGCGGGAGGCCTACGAGCAGTACTTC CASVRREAYEQYF
. TRBJ2-5 TRBV20-1 . TGCAGTGCTAGAAAGGGGGGGATCCAAGAGACCCAGTACTTC CSARKGGIQETQYF